This TCR beta chain was found in a study of T cells after somatic rescue of genetic block. Trimming cost V 7 bases and J 7 bases; bases outside gene matches: 2. Germline V gives CDR1 SEHNR, CDR2 FQNEAQ (reference sequence). CDR3 length: 13 amino acids. This table comes from immunoSEQ multiplex PCR, and its TCRdb copy is limited to in-frame clones, with some not included. The data contain 60,000 to 90,000 clones, approximately 91% of them seen just once; the ten biggest clones take up approximately 3%. The chain is built from TRBV7-9 and TRBJ1-4; 11 bases map to TRBD1. Sequencing was carried out using peripheral blood mononuclear cells (PBMCs). The origin of this receptor is a young man. This CDR3 reads CASKGTGGEKLFF. As DNA, the CDR3 is TGTGCCAGCAAGGGGACAGGGGGTGAAAAACTGTTTTTT. Full variable domain (outside the CDR3, taken from reference TRBV7-9 and TRBJ1-4): DTGVSQNPRHKITKRGQNVTFRCDPISEHNRLYWYRQTLGQGPEFLTYFQNEAQLEKSRLLSDRFSAERPKGSFSTLEIQRTEQGDSAMYLCASKGTGGEKLFFGSGTQLSVL.